This T cell receptor beta chain was identified in a study of regulatory T cells in long-lasting Graves disease. Study conclusions and caveats: More public clonotypes were shared by persistent patients (around 2,600) than by new patients (approximately 1,000). Persistent Graves' cases showed lower TCR diversity than newly diagnosed cases.

Library construction for TCR beta used iRepertoire HTBI primers and Arm-PCR of CDR3 regions. Per the original data handling: Samples revealed fewer than 65 TRBV and 11 to 15 TRBJ segments. TCRdb itself ran the multiplex PCR reads through MiXCR, one entry per CDR3 protein. For this entry, the V and J calls and clone size follow TCRdb and not the study's own pipeline. This sample has 650,000 to 700,000 distinct CDR3 sequences; about 30% occur once, and the top ten carry roughly 46%. Time point here: persistent/refractory GD, antithyroid drugs over 5 years with positive TRAb. Isolated PBMC RNA provided the starting material for the TCR library. Of note for this clonotype: Its antigen is currently unknown.

The material sequenced was peripheral blood mononuclear cells (PBMCs), taken when the disease was refractory, from a patient treated with antithyroid drugs. This receptor was obtained from a female donor with Graves disease.

Here the CDR3 DNA reads TGTGCCAGCAGTACTGAGATGGGACAAGCTTTCTTT. This translates into CASSTEMGQAFF. The chain couples TRBV11-2 to TRBJ1-1, with D possibly matching TRBD1 (5 bases). Trimming took off 6 bases at V and 9 bases at J, with 14 bases between the two ends. CDR1 is SGHAT and CDR2 is FQNNGV in the germline V gene. The CDR3 runs 12 residues.